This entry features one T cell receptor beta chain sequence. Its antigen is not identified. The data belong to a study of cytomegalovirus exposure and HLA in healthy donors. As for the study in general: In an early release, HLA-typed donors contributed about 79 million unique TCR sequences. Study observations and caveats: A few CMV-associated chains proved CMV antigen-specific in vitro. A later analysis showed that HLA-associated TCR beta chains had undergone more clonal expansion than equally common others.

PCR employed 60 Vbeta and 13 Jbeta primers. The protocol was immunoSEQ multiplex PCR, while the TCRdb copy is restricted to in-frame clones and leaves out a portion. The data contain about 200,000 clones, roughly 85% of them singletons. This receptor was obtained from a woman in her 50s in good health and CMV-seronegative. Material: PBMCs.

The CDR3 DNA sequence: TGTGCCAGCAGTTACTCGATGGGCAGGGCGAGAGATACGCAGTATTTT. This codes for CASSYSMGRARDTQYF. The rearrangement joins TRBV6-6 to TRBJ2-3, with D tentatively TRBD1 (5 bases). V lost 0 bases and J 5 bases, leaving 15 bases between the germline ends. Germline V gene data show CDR1 as MNHNY and CDR2 as SVGAGI (reference sequence). The CDR3 length is 16 residues.